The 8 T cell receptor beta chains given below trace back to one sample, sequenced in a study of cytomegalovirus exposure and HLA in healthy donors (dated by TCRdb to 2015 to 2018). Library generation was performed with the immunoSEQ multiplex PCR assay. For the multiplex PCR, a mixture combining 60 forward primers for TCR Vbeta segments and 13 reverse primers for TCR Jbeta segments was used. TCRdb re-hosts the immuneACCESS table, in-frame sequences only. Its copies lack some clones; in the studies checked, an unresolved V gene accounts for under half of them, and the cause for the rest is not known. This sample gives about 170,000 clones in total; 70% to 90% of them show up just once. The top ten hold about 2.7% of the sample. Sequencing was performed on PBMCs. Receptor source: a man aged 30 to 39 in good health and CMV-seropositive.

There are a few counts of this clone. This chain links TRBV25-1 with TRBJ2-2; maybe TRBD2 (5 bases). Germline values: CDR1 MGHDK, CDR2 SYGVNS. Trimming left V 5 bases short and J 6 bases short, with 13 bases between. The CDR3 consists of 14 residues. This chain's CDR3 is CASSLIGVAGELFF. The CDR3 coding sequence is TGTGCCAGCAGTCTGATCGGGGTTGCCGGGGAGCTGTTTTTT.

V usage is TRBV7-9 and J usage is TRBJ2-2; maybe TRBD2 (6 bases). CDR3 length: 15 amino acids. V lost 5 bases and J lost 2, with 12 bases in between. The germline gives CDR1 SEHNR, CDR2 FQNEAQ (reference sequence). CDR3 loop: CASSKTGGNTGELFF. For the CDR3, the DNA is TGTGCCAGCAGCAAGACCGGGGGTAACACCGGGGAGCTGTTTTTT.

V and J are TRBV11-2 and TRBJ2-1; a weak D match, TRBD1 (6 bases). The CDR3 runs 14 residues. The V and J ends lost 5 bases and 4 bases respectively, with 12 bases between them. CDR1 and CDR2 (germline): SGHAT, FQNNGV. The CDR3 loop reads CASSDHRDYNEQFF. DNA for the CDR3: TGTGCCAGCAGCGATCACAGGGATTACAATGAGCAGTTCTTC.

The CDR3 reads CASSLLNGYTF. The CDR3 DNA reads TGTGCCAGCAGCTTACTCAATGGCTACACCTTC. The J gene is TRBJ1-2, the V gene TRBV5-4, with D hard to call. Germline CDR1 SGHNT, CDR2 YYREEE (reference sequence). The V end lost 2 bases, the J end lost 6 bases, and 5 bases lay between the germline ends. The CDR3 extends over 11 amino acids.

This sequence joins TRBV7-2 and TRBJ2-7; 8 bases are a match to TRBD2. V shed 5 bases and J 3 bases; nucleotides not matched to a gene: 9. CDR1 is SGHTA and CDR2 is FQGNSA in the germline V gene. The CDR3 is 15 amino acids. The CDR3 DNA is TGTGCCAGCAGCCCGTCTAGCGGGCCTATCTACGAGCAGTACGTC. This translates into CASSPSSGPIYEQYV.

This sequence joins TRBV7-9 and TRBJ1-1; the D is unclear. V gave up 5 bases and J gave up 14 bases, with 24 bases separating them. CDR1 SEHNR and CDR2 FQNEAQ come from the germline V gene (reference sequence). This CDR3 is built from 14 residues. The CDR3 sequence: CASSKFPSRFIVFF. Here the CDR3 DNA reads TGTGCCAGCAGCAAATTCCCGTCCAGGTTCATTGTATTCTTT.

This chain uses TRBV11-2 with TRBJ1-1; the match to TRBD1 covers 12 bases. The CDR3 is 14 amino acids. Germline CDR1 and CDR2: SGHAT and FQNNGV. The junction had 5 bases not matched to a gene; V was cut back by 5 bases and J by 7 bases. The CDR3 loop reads CASSRDRGRLEAFF. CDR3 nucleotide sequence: TGTGCCAGCAGCCGGGACAGGGGGCGTCTTGAAGCTTTCTTT.

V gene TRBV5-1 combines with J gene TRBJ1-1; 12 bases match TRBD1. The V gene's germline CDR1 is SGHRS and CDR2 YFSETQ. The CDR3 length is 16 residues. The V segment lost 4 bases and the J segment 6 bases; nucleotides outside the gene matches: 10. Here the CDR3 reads CASSLLQGTGGPEAFF. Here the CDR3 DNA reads TGCGCCAGCAGCCTCCTCCAAGGGACAGGGGGCCCTGAAGCTTTCTTT.